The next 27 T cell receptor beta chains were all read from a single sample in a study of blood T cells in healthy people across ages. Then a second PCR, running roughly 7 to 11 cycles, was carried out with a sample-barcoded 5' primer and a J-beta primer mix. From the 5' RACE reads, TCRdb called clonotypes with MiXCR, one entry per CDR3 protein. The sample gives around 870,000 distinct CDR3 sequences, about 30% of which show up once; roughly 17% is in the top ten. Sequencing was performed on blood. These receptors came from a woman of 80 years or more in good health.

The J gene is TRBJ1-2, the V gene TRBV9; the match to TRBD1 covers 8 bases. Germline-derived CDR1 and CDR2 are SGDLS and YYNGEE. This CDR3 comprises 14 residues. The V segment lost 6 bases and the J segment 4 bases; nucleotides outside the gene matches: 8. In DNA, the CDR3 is TGTGCCAGCAACAGGGGGGAAGGCTTCTATGGCTACACCTTC. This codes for CASNRGEGFYGYTF.

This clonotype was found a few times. In DNA, the CDR3 is TGTGCCATCAGCTCGCGTGGCTCGGCCGCAGCCTACGAGCAGTACTTC. It codes for CAISSRGSAAAYEQYF. The chain combines TRBV10-3 with TRBJ2-7; no firm D call. CDR1 and CDR2 from the germline V gene are ENHRY and SYGVKD. This CDR3 region has 16 residues. Between the trimmed V and J ends, which lost 6 bases and 2 bases, there was a span of 20 bases.

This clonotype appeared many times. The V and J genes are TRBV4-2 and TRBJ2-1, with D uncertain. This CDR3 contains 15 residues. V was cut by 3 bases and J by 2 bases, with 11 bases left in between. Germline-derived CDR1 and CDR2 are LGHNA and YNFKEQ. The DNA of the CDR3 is TGTGCCAGCAGCCAGGCGGACCAGACCTACAATGAGCAGTTCTTC. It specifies CASSQADQTYNEQFF.

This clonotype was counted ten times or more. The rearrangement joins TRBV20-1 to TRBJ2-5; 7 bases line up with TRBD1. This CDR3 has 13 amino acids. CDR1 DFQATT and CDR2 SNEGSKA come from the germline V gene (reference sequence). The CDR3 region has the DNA TGCAGCCCGAGCCAGGGGGTACAAGAGACCCAGTACTTC. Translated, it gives CSPSQGVQETQYF.

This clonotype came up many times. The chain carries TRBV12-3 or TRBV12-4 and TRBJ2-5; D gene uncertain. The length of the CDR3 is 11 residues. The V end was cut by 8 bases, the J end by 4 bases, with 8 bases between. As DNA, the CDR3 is TGTGCCAGCCCCAGGCGAGAGACCCAGTACTTC. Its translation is CASPRRETQYF.

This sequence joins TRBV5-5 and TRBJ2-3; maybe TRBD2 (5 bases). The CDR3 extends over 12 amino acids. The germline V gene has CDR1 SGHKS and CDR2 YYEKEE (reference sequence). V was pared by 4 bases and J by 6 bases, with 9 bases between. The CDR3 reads CASSARRDTQYF. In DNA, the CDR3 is TGTGCCAGCAGCGCCCGGAGGGATACGCAGTATTTT.

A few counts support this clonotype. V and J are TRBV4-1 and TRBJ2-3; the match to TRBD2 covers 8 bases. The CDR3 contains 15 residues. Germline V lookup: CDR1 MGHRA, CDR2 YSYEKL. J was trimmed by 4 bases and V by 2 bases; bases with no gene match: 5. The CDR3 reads CASSQKAGAADTQYF. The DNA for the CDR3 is TGCGCCAGCAGCCAAAAAGCGGGGGCGGCAGATACGCAGTATTTT.

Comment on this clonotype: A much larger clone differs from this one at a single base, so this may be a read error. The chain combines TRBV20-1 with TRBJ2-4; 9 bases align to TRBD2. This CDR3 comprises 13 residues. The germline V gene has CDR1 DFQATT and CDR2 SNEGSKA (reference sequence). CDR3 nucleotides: TGCAGTGCCGCGGGGACTAGCAAAAACATTCGGTACTTC. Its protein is CSAAGTSKNIRYF.

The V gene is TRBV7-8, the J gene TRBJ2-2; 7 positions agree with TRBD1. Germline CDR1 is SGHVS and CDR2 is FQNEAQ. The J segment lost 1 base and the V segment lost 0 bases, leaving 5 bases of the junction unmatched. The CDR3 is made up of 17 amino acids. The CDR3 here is CASSLAGTARNTGELFF. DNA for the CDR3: TGTGCCAGCAGCTTAGCGGGGACAGCGCGGAACACCGGGGAGCTGTTTTTT.

The CDR3 loop is CSARIENNSPLHF. CDR3 coding DNA: TGCAGTGCTAGAATCGAAAATAATTCACCCCTCCACTTT. The chain uses TRBV20-1 and TRBJ1-6; D ambiguous. Germline V gene sequence: CDR1 DFQATT, CDR2 SNEGSKA (reference sequence). V was trimmed by 2 bases and J by 5 bases, leaving 7 bases between them. This CDR3 has 13 residues.

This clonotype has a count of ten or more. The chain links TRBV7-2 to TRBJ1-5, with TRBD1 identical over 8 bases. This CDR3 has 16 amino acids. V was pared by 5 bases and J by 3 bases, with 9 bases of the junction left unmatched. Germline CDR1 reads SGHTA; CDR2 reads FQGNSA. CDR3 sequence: CASSPTGQGNNQPQHF. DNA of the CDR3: TGTGCCAGCAGCCCGACTGGACAGGGCAACAATCAGCCCCAGCATTTT.

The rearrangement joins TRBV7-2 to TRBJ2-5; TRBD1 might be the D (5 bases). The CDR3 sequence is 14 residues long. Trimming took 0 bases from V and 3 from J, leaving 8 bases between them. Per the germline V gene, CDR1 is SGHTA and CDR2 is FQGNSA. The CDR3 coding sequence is TGTGCCAGCAGCTTAGCGGTGACAGAAGAGACCCAGTACTTC. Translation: CASSLAVTEETQYF.

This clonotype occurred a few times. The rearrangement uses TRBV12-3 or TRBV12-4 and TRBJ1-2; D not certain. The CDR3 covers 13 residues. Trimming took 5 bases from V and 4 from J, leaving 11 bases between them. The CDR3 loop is CASSPDGRYGYTF. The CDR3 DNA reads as TGTGCCAGCAGTCCGGACGGTCGCTATGGCTACACCTTC.

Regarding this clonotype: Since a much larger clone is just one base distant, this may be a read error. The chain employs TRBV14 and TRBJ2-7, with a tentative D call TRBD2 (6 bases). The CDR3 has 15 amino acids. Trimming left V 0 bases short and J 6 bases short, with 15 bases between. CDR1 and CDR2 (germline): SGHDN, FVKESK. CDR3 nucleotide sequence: TGTGCCAGCAGCCAAGAGGCGGCGGGACTCGGCGAGCAGTACTTC. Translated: CASSQEAAGLGEQYF.

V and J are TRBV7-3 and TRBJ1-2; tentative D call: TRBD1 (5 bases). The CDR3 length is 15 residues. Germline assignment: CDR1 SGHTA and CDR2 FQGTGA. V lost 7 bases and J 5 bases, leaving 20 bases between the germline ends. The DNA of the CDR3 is TGTGCCAGCACCCCAAGAGGGACGGAACTTTATGGCTACACCTTC. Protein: CASTPRGTELYGYTF.

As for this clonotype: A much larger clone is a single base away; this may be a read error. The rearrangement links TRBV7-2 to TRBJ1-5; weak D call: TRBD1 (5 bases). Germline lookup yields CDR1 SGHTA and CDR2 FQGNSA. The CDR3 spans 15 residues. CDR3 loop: CASSFDGAGNQLQHF. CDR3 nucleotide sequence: TGTGCCAGCAGCTTCGACGGGGCGGGCAATCAGCTCCAGCATTTT.

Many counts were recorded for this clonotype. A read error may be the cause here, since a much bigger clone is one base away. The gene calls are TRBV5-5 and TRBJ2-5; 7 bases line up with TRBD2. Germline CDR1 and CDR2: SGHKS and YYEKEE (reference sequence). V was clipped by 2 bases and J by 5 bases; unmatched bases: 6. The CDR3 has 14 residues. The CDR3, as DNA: TGTGCCAGCAGCTTTGAGTGGGGAGGGGAGACCCAGTACTTC. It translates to CASSFEWGGETQYF.

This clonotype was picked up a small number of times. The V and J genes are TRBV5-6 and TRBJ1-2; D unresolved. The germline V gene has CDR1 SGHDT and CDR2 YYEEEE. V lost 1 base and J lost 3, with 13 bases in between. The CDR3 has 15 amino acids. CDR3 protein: CASSLMGAGDYGYTF. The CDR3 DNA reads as TGTGCCAGCAGCTTGATGGGCGCAGGCGACTATGGCTACACCTTC.

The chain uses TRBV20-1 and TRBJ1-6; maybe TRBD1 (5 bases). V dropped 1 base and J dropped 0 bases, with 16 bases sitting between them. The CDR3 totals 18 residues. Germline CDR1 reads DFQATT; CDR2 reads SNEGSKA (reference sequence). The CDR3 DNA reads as TGCAGTGCTAGAGCCCTGGGACGGGAGAGCTCCTATAATTCACCCCTCCACTTT. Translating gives CSARALGRESSYNSPLHF.

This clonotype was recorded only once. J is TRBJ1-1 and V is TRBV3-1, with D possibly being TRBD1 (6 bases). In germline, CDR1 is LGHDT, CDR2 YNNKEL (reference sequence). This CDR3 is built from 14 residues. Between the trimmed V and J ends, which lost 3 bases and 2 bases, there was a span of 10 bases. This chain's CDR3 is CASSQGALNTEAFF. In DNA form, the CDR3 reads TGTGCCAGCAGCCAGGGGGCTTTAAACACTGAAGCTTTCTTT.

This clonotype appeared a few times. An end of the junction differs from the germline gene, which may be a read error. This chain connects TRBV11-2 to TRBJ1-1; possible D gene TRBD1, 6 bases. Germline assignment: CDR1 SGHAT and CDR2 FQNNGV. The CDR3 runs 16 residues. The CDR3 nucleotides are TGTACCAGCAGCTTAAATCCGGGGGCGCAAAGTACTGAAGCTTTCTTT. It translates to CTSSLNPGAQSTEAFF.

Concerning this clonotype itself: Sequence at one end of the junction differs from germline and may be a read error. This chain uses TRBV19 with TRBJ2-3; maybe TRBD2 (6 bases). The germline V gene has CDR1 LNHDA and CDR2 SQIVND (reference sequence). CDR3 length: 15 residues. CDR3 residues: CASSRAGRRTDTRYF. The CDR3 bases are TGTGCCAGTAGTCGTGCGGGAAGGCGTACAGATACGCGGTATTTT. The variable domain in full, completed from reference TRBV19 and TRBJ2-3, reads DGGITQSPKYLFRKEGQNVTLSCEQNLNHDAMYWYRQDPGQGLRLIYYSQIVNDFQKGDIAEGYSVSREKKESFPLTVTSAQKNPTAFYLCASSRAGRRTDTRYFGPGTRLTVL.

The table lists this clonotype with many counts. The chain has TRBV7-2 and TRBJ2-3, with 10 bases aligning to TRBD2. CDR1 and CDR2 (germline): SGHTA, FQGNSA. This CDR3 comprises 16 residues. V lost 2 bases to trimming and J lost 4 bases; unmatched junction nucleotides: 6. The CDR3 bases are TGTGCCAGCAGCTTATCGAGCGGGGGGGTTTCAGATACGCAGTATTTT. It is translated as CASSLSSGGVSDTQYF.

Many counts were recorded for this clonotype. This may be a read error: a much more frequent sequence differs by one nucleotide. The CDR3: CASRKSGAYNERFF. The CDR3 DNA reads TGTGCCAGCAGAAAGAGCGGGGCCTACAATGAGCGGTTCTTC. The V gene is TRBV6-5, the J gene TRBJ2-1, with 7 bases lining up with TRBD2. The CDR3 consists of 14 residues. Germline V gives CDR1 MNHEY, CDR2 SVGAGI.

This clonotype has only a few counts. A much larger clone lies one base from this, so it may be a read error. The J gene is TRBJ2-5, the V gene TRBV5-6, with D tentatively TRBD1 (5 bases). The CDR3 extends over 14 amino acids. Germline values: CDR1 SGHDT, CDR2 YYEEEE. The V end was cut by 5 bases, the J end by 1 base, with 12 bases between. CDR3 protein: CASSCGHLQETQYF. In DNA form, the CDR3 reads TGTGCCAGCAGTTGCGGACACCTCCAAGAGACCCAGTACTTC.

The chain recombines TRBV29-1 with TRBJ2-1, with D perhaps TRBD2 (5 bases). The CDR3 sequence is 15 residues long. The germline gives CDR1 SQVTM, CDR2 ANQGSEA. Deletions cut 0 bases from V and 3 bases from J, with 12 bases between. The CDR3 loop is CSVEEWESDYNEQFF. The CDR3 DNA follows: TGCAGCGTTGAAGAGTGGGAGTCGGACTACAATGAGCAGTTCTTC.

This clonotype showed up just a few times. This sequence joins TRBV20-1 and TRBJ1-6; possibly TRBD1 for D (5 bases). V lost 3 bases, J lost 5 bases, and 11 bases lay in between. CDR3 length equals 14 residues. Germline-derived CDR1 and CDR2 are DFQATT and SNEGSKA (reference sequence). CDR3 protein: CSASAGRDNSPLHF. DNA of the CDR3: TGCAGTGCTAGTGCGGGCAGGGATAATTCACCCCTCCACTTT.